In its sample, the clone carrying this TCR beta chain was seen many times. The V end was cut by 7 bases, the J end by 7 bases, with 18 bases between. Germline V gene sequence: CDR1 ENHRY, CDR2 SYGVKD. The CDR3 sequence is 14 residues long. These data are taken from a study of neurological immune-mediated disorders. MiXCR was run by TCRdb on the 5' RACE reads, yielding one entry per CDR3 protein. The table shows tens of thousands of distinct CDR3 sequences, with about 4% occurring only once. The sequence was obtained from a woman aged 45-65 years with multiple sclerosis. Source material: PBMCs. The chain joins TRBV10-3 to TRBJ2-3; D remains ambiguous. CDR3 region: CAIKTRANTNTQYF. The CDR3, as DNA: TGTGCCATCAAGACAAGGGCTAACACGAATACGCAGTATTTT.